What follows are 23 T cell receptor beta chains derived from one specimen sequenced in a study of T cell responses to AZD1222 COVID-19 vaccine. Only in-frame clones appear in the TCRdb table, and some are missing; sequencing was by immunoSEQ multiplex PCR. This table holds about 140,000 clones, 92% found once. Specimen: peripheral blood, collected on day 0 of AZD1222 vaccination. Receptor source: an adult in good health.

This CDR3 reads CAWSVSGVDGYTF. CDR3 nucleotides: TGTGCCTGGAGTGTATCCGGAGTGGATGGCTACACCTTC. The J gene is TRBJ1-2, the V gene TRBV30; D call uncertain. V lost 0 bases to trimming and J lost 6 bases, with 11 bases between them. CDR1 GTSNPN and CDR2 SVGIG come from the germline V gene (reference sequence). The CDR3 consists of 13 residues.

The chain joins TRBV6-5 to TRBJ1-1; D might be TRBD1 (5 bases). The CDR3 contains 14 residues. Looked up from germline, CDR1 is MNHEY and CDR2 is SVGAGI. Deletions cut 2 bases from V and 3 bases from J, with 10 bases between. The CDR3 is CASSYSQGDTEAFF. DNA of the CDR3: TGTGCCAGCAGTTACAGTCAGGGAGACACTGAAGCTTTCTTT.

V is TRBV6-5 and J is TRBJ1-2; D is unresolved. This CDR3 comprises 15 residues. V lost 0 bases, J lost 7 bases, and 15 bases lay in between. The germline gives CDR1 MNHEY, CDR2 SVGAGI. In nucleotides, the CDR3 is TGTGCCAGCAGTTACTCGAGTCTGGACTTGGGTGGCTACACCTTC. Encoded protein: CASSYSSLDLGGYTF.

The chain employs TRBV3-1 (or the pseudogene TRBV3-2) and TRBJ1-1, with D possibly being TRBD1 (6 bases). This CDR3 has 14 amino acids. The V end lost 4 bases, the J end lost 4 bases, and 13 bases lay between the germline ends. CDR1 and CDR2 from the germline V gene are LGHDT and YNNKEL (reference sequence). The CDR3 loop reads CASSRQVVGTEAFF. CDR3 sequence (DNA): TGTGCCAGCAGCCGACAGGTGGTGGGCACTGAAGCTTTCTTT.

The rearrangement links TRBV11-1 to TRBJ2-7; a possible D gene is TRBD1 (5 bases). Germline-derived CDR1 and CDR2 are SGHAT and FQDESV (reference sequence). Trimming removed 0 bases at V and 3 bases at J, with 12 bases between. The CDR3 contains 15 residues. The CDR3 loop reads CASSLAAAGIYEQYF. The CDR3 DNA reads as TGTGCCAGCAGCTTAGCGGCGGCAGGGATCTACGAGCAGTACTTC.

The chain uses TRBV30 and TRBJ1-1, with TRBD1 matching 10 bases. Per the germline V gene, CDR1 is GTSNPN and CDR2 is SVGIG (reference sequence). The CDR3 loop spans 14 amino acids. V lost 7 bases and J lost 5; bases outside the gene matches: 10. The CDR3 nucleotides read TGTGCCTCCCGGACAGGGGGAAGGAGAACTGAAGCTTTCTTT. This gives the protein CASRTGGRRTEAFF.

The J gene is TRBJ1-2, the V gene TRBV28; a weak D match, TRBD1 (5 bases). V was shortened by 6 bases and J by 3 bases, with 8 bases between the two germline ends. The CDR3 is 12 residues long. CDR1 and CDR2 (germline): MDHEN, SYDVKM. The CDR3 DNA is TGTGCCAGCAGCACACAGGACTATGGCTACACCTTC. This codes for CASSTQDYGYTF.

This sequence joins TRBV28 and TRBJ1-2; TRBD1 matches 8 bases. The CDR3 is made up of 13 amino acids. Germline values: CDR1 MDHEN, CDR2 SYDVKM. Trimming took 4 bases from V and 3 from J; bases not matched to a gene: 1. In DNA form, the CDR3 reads TGTGCCAGCAGTTGGACAGGGCACTATGGCTACACCTTC. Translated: CASSWTGHYGYTF.

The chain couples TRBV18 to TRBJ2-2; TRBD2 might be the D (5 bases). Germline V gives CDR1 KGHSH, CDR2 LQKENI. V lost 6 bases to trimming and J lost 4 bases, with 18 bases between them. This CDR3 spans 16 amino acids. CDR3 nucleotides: TGTGCCAGCTCCCCAAGGAACGACGCGGGCACCGGGGAGCTGTTTTTT. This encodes CASSPRNDAGTGELFF.

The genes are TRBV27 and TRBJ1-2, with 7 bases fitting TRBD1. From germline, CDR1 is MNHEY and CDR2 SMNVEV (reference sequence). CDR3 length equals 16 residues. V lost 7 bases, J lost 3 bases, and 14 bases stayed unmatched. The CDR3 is CASTSYRGRGDYGYTF. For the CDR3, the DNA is TGTGCCAGCACCTCCTATAGGGGGCGGGGGGACTATGGCTACACCTTC.

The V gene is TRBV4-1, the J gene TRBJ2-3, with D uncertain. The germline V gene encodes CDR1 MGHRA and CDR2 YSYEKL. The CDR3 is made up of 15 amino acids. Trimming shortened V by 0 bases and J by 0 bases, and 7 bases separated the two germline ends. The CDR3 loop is CASSQDPVSTDTQYF. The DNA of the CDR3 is TGCGCCAGCAGCCAAGACCCGGTCAGCACAGATACGCAGTATTTT.

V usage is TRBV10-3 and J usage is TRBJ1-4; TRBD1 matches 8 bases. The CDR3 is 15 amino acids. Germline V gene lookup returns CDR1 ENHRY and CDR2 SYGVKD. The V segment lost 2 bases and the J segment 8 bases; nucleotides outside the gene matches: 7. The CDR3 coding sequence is TGTGCCATCAGTGAGATTGGACAGGGAGGGGAAAAACTGTTTTTT. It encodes CAISEIGQGGEKLFF.

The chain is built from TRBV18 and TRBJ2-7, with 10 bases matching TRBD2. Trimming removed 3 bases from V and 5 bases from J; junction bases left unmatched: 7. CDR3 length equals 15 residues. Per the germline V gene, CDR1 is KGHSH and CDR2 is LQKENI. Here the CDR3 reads CASSPGAGGPHEQYF. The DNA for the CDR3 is TGTGCCAGCTCACCGGGAGCGGGGGGGCCACACGAGCAGTACTTC.

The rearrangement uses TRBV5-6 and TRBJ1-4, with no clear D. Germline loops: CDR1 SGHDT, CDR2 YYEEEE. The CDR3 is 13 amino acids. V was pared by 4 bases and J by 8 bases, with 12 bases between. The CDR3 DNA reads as TGTGCCAGCAGCCACCGAGGGCGGGAAAAACTGTTTTTT. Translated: CASSHRGREKLFF.

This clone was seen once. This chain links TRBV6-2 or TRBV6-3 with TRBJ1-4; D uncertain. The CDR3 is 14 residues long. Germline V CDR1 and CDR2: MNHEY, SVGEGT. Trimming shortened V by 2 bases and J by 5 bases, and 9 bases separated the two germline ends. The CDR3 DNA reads TGTGCCAGCAGTTACCCATCCATGAATGAAAAACTGTTTTTT. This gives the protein CASSYPSMNEKLFF.

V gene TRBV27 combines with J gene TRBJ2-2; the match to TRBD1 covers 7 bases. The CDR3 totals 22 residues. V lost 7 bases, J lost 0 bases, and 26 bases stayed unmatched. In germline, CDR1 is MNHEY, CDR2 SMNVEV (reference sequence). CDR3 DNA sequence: TGTGCCAGCAATGCCACCCCAAACCTCCGGGACAGAAAGCGTGCGAACACCGGGGAGCTGTTTTTT. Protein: CASNATPNLRDRKRANTGELFF.

This chain's CDR3 is CASSLARGWGIHKTGVQYF. The CDR3 DNA reads as TGTGCCAGCAGCTTAGCGCGAGGATGGGGGATCCACAAAACGGGGGTGCAGTATTTT. The gene calls are TRBV7-8 and TRBJ2-3, with D maybe TRBD2 (6 bases). Trimming removed 0 bases from V and 11 bases from J, with 30 bases in between. CDR1 and CDR2 from the germline V gene are SGHVS and FQNEAQ. The CDR3 is 19 residues long.

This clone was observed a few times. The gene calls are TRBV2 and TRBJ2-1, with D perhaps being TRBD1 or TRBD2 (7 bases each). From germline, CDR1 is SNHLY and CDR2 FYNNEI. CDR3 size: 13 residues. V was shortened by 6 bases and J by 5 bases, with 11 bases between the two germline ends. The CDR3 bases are TGTGCCAGCAGGGGGGGGACAGACAATGAGCAGTTCTTC. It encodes CASRGGTDNEQFF.

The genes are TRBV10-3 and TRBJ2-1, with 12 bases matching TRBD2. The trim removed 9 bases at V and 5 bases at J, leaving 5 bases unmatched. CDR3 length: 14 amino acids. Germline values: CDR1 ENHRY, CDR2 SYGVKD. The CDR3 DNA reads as TGTGCCATTTGGACTAGCGGGGTGGACAATGAGCAGTTCTTC. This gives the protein CAIWTSGVDNEQFF.

The CDR3 bases are TGTGCCAGCAGAGGGGACAGCCCTTACGAGCAGTACTTC. Encoded protein: CASRGDSPYEQYF. This sequence joins TRBV2 and TRBJ2-7; 7 bases match TRBD1. Looked up from germline, CDR1 is SNHLY and CDR2 is FYNNEI. The CDR3 runs 13 residues. V shed 6 bases and J 4 bases; nucleotides not matched to a gene: 6.

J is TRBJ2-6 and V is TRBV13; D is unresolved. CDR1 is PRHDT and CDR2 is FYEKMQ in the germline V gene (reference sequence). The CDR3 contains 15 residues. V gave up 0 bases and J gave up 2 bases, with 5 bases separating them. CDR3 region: CASSLGRAGANVLTF. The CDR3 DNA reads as TGTGCCAGCAGCTTAGGCCGGGCTGGGGCCAACGTCCTGACTTTC.

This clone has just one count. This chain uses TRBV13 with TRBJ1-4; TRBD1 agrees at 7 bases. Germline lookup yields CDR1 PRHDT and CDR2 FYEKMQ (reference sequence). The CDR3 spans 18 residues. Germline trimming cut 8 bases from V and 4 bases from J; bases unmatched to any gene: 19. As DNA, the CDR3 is TGTGCCAGCTTCTCAGCCGGGACAGCTGCGCTTAGTAATGAAAAACTGTTTTTT. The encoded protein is CASFSAGTAALSNEKLFF.

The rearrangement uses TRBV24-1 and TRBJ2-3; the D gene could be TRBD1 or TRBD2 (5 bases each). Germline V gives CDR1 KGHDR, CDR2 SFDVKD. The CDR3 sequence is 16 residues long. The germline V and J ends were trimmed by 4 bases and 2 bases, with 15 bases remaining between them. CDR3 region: CATSEPEGWITDTQYF. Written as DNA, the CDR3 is TGTGCCACCAGTGAACCTGAGGGGTGGATCACAGATACGCAGTATTTT.